This T cell receptor (beta chain) was observed in a study of blood T cell repertoires in COVID-19. TCRdb's copy holds only in-frame clones and misses some; the assay was immunoSEQ multiplex PCR. The table lists over 200,000 clones, around 87% of them singletons. The CDR3 length is 12 residues. CDR1 LNHDA and CDR2 SQIVND come from the germline V gene (reference sequence). The V and J ends lost 2 bases and 8 bases respectively, with 9 bases between them. The sequenced sample consisted of PBMCs or T cells enriched from blood (not recorded which). The receptor was derived from a man in his thirties or forties who had been exposed to COVID-19. The rearrangement uses TRBV19 and TRBJ1-2, with D uncertain. The CDR3 loop reads CASSIQDYGYTF. The CDR3 DNA reads TGTGCCAGTAGTATACAGGATTACGGCTACACCTTC.